This T cell receptor (beta chain) emerged from a study of blood T cell repertoires in COVID-19. Study at large: PBMCs, B-cell-depleted T cells, or T cells provided the cDNA or gDNA that made up the material.

The table came from immunoSEQ multiplex PCR; TCRdb's copy has only in-frame clones and leaves some out. The sample has about 260,000 clones; 88% are singletons. Trimming removed 8 bases from V and 6 bases from J; junction bases left unmatched: 5. This CDR3 region has 12 residues. CDR1 is SNHLY and CDR2 is FYNNEI in the germline V gene. Source material: PBMCs or T cells enriched from blood (not recorded which). This clonotype originated in a woman aged 40-49 years with acute COVID-19. The chain combines TRBV2 with TRBJ2-7; the match to TRBD1 covers 9 bases. The CDR3 DNA reads as TGTGCCAGCTCGGACAGGGGCGGCGAGCAGTACTTC. It specifies CASSDRGGEQYF.